The 7 T cell receptor beta chains listed next were all sequenced from one sample in a study of identifying expanded T cells in peripheral blood. Here immunoSEQ multiplex PCR was the method, and the copy in TCRdb shows in-frame clones only, minus some. The data show about 85,000 clones, 89% seen once. Sequenced: blood. These receptors came from a person aged 18 to 69 in good health.

V usage is TRBV5-6 and J usage is TRBJ1-1; the D is unclear. Trimming stripped 1 base from V and 1 base from J, with 5 bases between. CDR3 length: 13 amino acids. Germline lookup yields CDR1 SGHDT and CDR2 YYEEEE. The DNA of the CDR3 is TGTGCCAGCAGCTTGTTGGGGAACACTGAAGCTTTCTTT. This gives the protein CASSLLGNTEAFF.

Concerning this clone: The junction departs from the called germline gene at one end, perhaps through a read error. The sample holds other DNA sequences that translate to the same CDR3. The chain has TRBV27 and TRBJ1-2, with D unresolved. Germline CDR1 MNHEY, CDR2 SMNVEV (reference sequence). This CDR3 contains 13 residues. The CDR3 protein is CASSLGTYYGYTF. The CDR3, as DNA: TGCGCCAGCAGTTTAGGCACCTACTATGGCTACACCTTC.

This clone was recorded only once. The chain's CDR3 is CASSIRIRTATNEKLFF. The CDR3, as DNA: TGTGCCAGTAGTATTAGGATACGGACGGCAACTAATGAAAAACTGTTTTTT. V usage is TRBV19 and J usage is TRBJ1-4, with no clear D. This CDR3 comprises 17 residues. Germline V gives CDR1 LNHDA, CDR2 SQIVND (reference sequence). Trimming removed 3 bases at V and 0 bases at J, with 14 bases between.

V gene TRBV7-2 combines with J gene TRBJ1-4; the match to TRBD1 covers 9 bases. This CDR3 is 15 amino acids long. Germline V gene data show CDR1 as SGHTA and CDR2 as FQGNSA. V gave up 1 base and J gave up 6 bases; unmatched junction bases: 3. Here the CDR3 DNA reads TGTGCCAGCAGCTTAGTCGGGACAGGGCATGAAAAACTGTTTTTT. Translation: CASSLVGTGHEKLFF.

This chain joins TRBV7-3 and TRBJ1-2; 9 bases are shared with TRBD1. The CDR3 spans 15 residues. The trim removed 3 bases at V and 4 bases at J, leaving 6 bases unmatched. Germline values: CDR1 SGHTA, CDR2 FQGTGA. DNA for the CDR3: TGTGCCAGCAGCTTCGGGACAGGGTGGGGCTATGGCTACACCTTC. It codes for CASSFGTGWGYGYTF.

V usage is TRBV18 and J usage is TRBJ2-3, with 11 bases fitting TRBD1. CDR3 length: 15 amino acids. The V gene's germline CDR1 is KGHSH and CDR2 LQKENI. Unmatched junction bases numbered 8, after V lost 6 bases and J lost 6 bases. The CDR3 region has the DNA TGTGCCAGCTCGCGGAGCCGGGACAGGGGGGATACGCAGTATTTT. This translates into CASSRSRDRGDTQYF.

The chain has TRBV5-4 and TRBJ2-3, with 8 positions matching TRBD1. The V gene's germline CDR1 is SGHNT and CDR2 YYREEE (reference sequence). J lost 2 bases, V lost 2 bases, and 7 bases had no gene match. The CDR3 length is 16 residues. The CDR3 reads CASSLRTGRNTDTQYF. CDR3 nucleotides: TGTGCCAGCAGCTTAAGGACAGGGCGGAACACAGATACGCAGTATTTT.